This T cell receptor beta chain derives from a study of shared clonotypes between healthy human individuals. A word on this clone: Antigen unknown. Different DNA sequences within this sample yield the same CDR3.

CDR3 length: 12 residues. The V end lost 3 bases, the J end lost 5 bases, and 10 bases lay between the germline ends. Germline CDR1 and CDR2: GTSNPN and SVGIG (reference sequence). The donors, all of them Caucasian adults, lived in Nashville, Tennessee. Study-level results: Naive subsets, compared against memory subsets, generally had larger estimated richness values.

Assay used: immunoSEQ multiplex PCR; TCRdb lists only in-frame clones, some missing. The sample consists of about 2.5 million clones, roughly 90% of them appearing once. Sequencing input: naive CD4+ T cells from PBMCs. Stated subset: CD45RA+ positively selected. This TCR came from a man between 18 and 35 years old in good health. Some clones in this sample may be carry-over from other donors' samples. The rearrangement joins TRBV30 to TRBJ2-5, with D unresolved. The CDR3 bases are TGTGCCTGGAGCCAAGCGCGGGAGACCCAGTACTTC. Translated, it gives CAWSQARETQYF.